These 3 T cell receptor beta chains originate from one sample sequenced in a study of shared clonotypes between healthy human individuals. TCRdb's copy holds only in-frame clones and misses some; the assay was immunoSEQ multiplex PCR. The table includes approximately 1,000,000 clones, approximately 80% detected once. The sequenced material came from memory CD4+ T cells from PBMCs. The subset is: CD45RA-negative fraction. These receptors were taken from a man aged 18 to 29 in good health. Some clones in this sample may be carry-over from other donors' samples.

The chain links TRBV28 to TRBJ2-1, with D uncertain. Germline V gives CDR1 MDHEN, CDR2 SYDVKM. Trimming removed 5 bases at V and 10 bases at J, with 21 bases between. This CDR3 has 15 amino acids. CDR3 DNA sequence: TGTGCCAGCAGTCAAGTCTTGGCGCGGCCTCCCGAGCAGTTCTTC. This translates into CASSQVLARPPEQFF.

The rearrangement links TRBV5-1 to TRBJ2-2; TRBD1 agrees at 8 bases. Germline V gene data show CDR1 as SGHRS and CDR2 as YFSETQ. This CDR3 has 15 amino acids. V lost 6 bases and J lost 3; bases outside the gene matches: 7. The CDR3, as DNA: TGCGCCAGCACTGTAGTGGGACAGGACACCGGGGAGCTGTTTTTT. This sequence encodes CASTVVGQDTGELFF.

The J gene is TRBJ1-2, the V gene TRBV28, with 10 bases that match TRBD1. The CDR3 loop spans 16 amino acids. Trimming at V came to 6 bases and at J to 8 bases, leaving 15 bases not matched to a gene. The germline V gene encodes CDR1 MDHEN and CDR2 SYDVKM. CDR3 DNA: TGTGCCAGCAGCCAAGTTCGGGACAGGGGATCAGGCGGCTACACCTTC. Translating gives CASSQVRDRGSGGYTF.